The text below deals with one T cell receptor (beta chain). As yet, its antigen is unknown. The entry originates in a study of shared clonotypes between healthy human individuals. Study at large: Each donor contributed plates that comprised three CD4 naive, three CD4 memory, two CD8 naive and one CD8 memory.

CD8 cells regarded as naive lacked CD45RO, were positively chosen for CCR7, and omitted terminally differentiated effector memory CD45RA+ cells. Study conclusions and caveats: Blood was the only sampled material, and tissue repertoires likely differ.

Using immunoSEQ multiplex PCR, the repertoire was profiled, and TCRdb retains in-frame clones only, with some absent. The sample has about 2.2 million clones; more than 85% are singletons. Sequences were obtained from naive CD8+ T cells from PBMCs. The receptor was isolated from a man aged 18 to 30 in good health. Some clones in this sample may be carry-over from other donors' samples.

The CDR3 loop is CASSQVGLAKSNTGELFF. The CDR3 coding sequence is TGCGCCAGCAGCCAAGTAGGGCTAGCGAAAAGTAACACCGGGGAGCTGTTTTTT. This sequence joins TRBV4-3 and TRBJ2-2; D perhaps matches TRBD2 (6 bases). CDR1 is LGHNA and CDR2 is YSLEER in the germline V gene. The CDR3 has 18 residues. Trimming shortened V by 1 base and J by 2 bases, and 17 bases separated the two germline ends.